The clone carrying this TCR beta chain was seen many times. The antigen is undetermined. These data come from a study of regulatory T cells in long-lasting Graves disease. Findings of the study overall: TCR diversity in persistent Graves' patients was below that of newly diagnosed ones.

Time point of the sample: newly diagnosed GD, antithyroid drugs for less than 3 months. Making the TCR library involved RNA that had been extracted from PBMCs. According to the study, TCR beta libraries were built with iRepertoire HTBI primers and CDR3-region Arm-PCR. In TCRdb, the multiplex PCR reads were re-called with MiXCR into one record per CDR3 protein. Of approximately 400,000 distinct CDR3 sequences listed, about 15% are singletons. The trim removed 6 bases at V and 3 bases at J, leaving 10 bases unmatched. Germline loops: CDR1 MDHEN, CDR2 SYDVKM. The CDR3 runs 15 residues. The same sample was also studied in work on T cells in Graves' hyperthyroidism and ophthalmopathy. That paper notes: Diagnosis relied on clinical symptoms, serum thyroxine and TRAb, thyroid ultrasound and orbital computed tomography.

The sequencing here drew on peripheral blood mononuclear cells (PBMCs), taken at new diagnosis, from a patient treated with antithyroid drugs. The chain uses TRBV28 and TRBJ2-7; 8 bases agree with TRBD1. The receptor's source is a woman aged 30 to 39 with Graves disease. The CDR3 loop is CASRDGQGGYYEQYF. CDR3 bases: TGTGCCAGCAGGGACGGACAGGGCGGCTACTACGAGCAGTACTTC.